These 4 T cell receptor beta chains share one sample of origin, sequenced in a study of CD8 T cells in ankylosing spondylitis. One entry per CDR3 protein results from TCRdb running MiXCR on the 5' RACE reads. This table holds fewer than 350,000 distinct CDR3 sequences, under 14% found once. Sequenced sample: blood, either unsorted or a sorted T cell fraction (not recorded which). The receptors derive from a female donor with ankylosing spondylitis or in good health (not recorded which).

Many counts were recorded for this clonotype. The chain joins TRBV4-1 to TRBJ2-1; D perhaps matches TRBD1 (6 bases). The CDR3 runs 18 residues. V was trimmed by 2 bases and J by 4 bases, leaving 21 bases between them. Germline lookup yields CDR1 MGHRA and CDR2 YSYEKL. CDR3 in amino acids: CASSQRDIQGTLYNEQFF. CDR3 in DNA: TGCGCCAGCAGCCAACGGGATATACAGGGAACCCTTTACAATGAGCAGTTCTTC.

The chain carries TRBV19 and TRBJ2-7, with D possibly being TRBD2 (5 bases). Germline V gene data show CDR1 as LNHDA and CDR2 as SQIVND (reference sequence). Between the trimmed V and J ends, which lost 5 bases and 5 bases, there was a span of 13 bases. The CDR3 totals 13 residues. CDR3 amino acids: CASSDTGSDEQYF. The CDR3 nucleotides are TGTGCCAGTAGTGATACGGGGTCCGACGAGCAGTACTTC.

This clonotype was picked up many times. CDR3 sequence reads: CASSYASSFGPDSVQHF. Written as DNA, the CDR3 is TGTGCCAGCAGTTACGCCAGCAGTTTCGGCCCCGACAGTGTCCAGCATTTT. This sequence joins TRBV27 and TRBJ1-5, with D possibly being TRBD1 (5 bases). V was pared by 4 bases and J by 12 bases, with 28 bases between. This CDR3 contains 17 residues. The germline V gene has CDR1 MNHEY and CDR2 SMNVEV (reference sequence).

This clonotype was counted many times. This chain uses TRBV5-1 with TRBJ1-2; D is undetermined. The CDR3 has 13 residues. The germline gives CDR1 SGHRS, CDR2 YFSETQ. The V and J ends lost 5 bases and 3 bases respectively, with 11 bases between them. As DNA, the CDR3 is TGCGCCAGCAGATCTAGCATGGACTATGGCTACACCTTC. This sequence encodes CASRSSMDYGYTF.